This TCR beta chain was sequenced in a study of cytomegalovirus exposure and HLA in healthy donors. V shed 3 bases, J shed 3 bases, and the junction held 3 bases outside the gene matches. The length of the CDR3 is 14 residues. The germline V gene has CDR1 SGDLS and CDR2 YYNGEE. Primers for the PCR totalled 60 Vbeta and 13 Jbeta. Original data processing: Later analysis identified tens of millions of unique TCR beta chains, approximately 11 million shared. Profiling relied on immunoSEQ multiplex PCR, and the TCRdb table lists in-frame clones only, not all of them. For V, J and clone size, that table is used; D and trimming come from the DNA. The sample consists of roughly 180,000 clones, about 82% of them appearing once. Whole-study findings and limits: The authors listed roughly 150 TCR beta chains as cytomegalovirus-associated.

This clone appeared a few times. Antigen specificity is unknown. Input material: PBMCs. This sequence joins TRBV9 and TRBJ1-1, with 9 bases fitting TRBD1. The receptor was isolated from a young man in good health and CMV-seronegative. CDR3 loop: CASSGGQGHTEAFF. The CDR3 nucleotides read TGTGCCAGCAGCGGTGGACAGGGGCACACTGAAGCTTTCTTT.